These T cell receptor beta chains were read from a single sample in a study of blood T cell repertoires in COVID-19. The assay was immunoSEQ multiplex PCR, and TCRdb's table has in-frame clones only and misses some. The repertoire includes over 150,000 clones, nearly 80% of them detected once, and roughly 1.5% sits in the top ten. The sample consisted of peripheral blood. The receptors derive from a man older than 75 with acute or convalescent COVID-19. CDR3s include the opening cysteine and the closing phenylalanine or tryptophan. Fields, in order: V gene, J gene, CDR3 protein.

TRBV10-3	TRBJ1-6	CAISEFFAGANNSPLHF
TRBV5-5	TRBJ2-2	CASSFLGTNTGELFF
TRBV5-6	TRBJ2-2	CASSWTGEANTGELFF
TRBV7-8	TRBJ1-5	CASSSGTYSSTQHF
TRBV6-2/TRBV6-3	TRBJ2-7	CASSATSGAAEQYF
TRBV7-2	TRBJ1-4	CASSPSRGLGEKLFF
TRBV24-1	TRBJ2-5	CATSDPGVQETQYF
TRBV5-1	TRBJ1-1	CASSQIQGNYREAFF
TRBV5-1	TRBJ2-3	CASSLRGGAGDTQYF
TRBV7-9	TRBJ2-5	CASSLLSTYQYF
TRBV9	TRBJ1-6	CASSAGQGQNSPLHF
TRBV5-1	TRBJ2-6	CASSPRVLGMAGANVLTF
TRBV6-5	TRBJ1-5	CATSGRQGDQPQHF
TRBV5-1	TRBJ2-2	CASSPMSGTSGGQTGELFF
TRBV7-9	TRBJ2-6	CASSGRTGGSIGANVLTF
TRBV7-7	TRBJ1-5	CASSLGPGQPQHF
TRBV5-1	TRBJ2-3	CASSLGQGKDTQYF
TRBV5-1	TRBJ1-1	CASSLGNTGGTEAFF
TRBV19	TRBJ2-5	CASGTSGGAETQYF
TRBV19	TRBJ1-2	CASSIAQGGYGYTF
TRBV4-3	TRBJ2-1	CASSLGQGGLTGEQFF
TRBV19	TRBJ1-6	CAGKGQGNSPLHF
TRBV6-5	TRBJ2-7	CASSPGQNYEQYF
TRBV7-8	TRBJ1-5	CASSLYRDWSQPQHF
TRBV5-1	TRBJ1-5	CASSATDQEPQHF
TRBV6-4	TRBJ1-1	CASSDSPGLNTEAFF
TRBV28	TRBJ1-5	CASSLYGGVNQPQHF
TRBV11-2	TRBJ1-1	CASSPRQGKAMNTEAFF
TRBV3-1/TRBV3-2	TRBJ2-2	CASSHLTSGVTGELFF
TRBV15	TRBJ1-5	CATSRTGTGAVMDQHF
TRBV10-3	TRBJ2-3	CASKTSADTQYF
TRBV19	TRBJ1-1	CASSLGSGEAFF
TRBV2	TRBJ1-4	CASSGDRGVVKKLFF
TRBV2	TRBJ2-2	CASRPGQGNTGELFF
TRBV18	TRBJ2-2	CASSPREQGSFTGELFF
TRBV20-1	TRBJ2-7	CSASFGTGTEQYF
TRBV7-2	TRBJ2-5	CASSSGLARGTQYF
TRBV19	TRBJ1-5	CASSPFPTASRSNQPQHF
TRBV6-5	TRBJ2-7	CASTRAAGPYEQYF
TRBV25-1	TRBJ1-4	CASSESRGGYEKLFF
TRBV5-4	TRBJ2-5	CASSLVAGRGPQETQYF
TRBV30	TRBJ2-2	CAWRKQGDTGELFF
TRBV19	TRBJ2-1	CASSMVGTHYNEQFF
TRBV7-8	TRBJ2-7	CASSLGNEGLSSYEQYF
TRBV2	TRBJ2-1	CASTLGGYNEQFF
TRBV5-5	TRBJ1-1	CASSLGPENTEAFF
TRBV18	TRBJ1-2	CASSPPAGGLYGYTF
TRBV5-5	TRBJ2-5	CASSLAPPGPAGTQYF
TRBV15	TRBJ1-3	CATSRGGTAGNTIYF
TRBV6-6	TRBJ2-7	CASSYRGDKPYEQYF
TRBV2	TRBJ1-4	CASSDPVANEKLFF